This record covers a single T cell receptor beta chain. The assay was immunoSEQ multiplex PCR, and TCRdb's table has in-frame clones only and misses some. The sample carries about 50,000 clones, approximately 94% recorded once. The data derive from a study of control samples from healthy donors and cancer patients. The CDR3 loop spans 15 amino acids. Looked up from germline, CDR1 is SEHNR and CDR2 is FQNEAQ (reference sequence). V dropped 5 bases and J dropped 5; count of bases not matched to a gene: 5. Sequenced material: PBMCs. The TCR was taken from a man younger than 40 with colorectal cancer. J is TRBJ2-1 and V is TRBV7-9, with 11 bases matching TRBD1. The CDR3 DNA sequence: TGTGCCAGCAGCATAAAGGGACAGGGGGACAATGAGCAGTTCTTC. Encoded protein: CASSIKGQGDNEQFF.